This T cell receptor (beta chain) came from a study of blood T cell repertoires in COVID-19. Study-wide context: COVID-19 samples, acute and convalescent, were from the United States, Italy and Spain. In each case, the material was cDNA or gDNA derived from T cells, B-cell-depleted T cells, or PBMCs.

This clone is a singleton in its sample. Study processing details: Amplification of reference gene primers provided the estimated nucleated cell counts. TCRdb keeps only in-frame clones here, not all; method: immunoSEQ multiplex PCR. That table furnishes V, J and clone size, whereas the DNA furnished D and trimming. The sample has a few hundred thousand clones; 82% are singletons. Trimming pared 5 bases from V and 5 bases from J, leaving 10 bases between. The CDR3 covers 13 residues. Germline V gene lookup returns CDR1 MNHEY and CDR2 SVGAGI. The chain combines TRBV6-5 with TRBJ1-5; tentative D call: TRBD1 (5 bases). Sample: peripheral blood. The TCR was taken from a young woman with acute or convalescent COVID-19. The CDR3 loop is CASSSQGYQPQHF. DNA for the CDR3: TGTGCCAGCAGTAGCCAGGGCTATCAGCCCCAGCATTTT.